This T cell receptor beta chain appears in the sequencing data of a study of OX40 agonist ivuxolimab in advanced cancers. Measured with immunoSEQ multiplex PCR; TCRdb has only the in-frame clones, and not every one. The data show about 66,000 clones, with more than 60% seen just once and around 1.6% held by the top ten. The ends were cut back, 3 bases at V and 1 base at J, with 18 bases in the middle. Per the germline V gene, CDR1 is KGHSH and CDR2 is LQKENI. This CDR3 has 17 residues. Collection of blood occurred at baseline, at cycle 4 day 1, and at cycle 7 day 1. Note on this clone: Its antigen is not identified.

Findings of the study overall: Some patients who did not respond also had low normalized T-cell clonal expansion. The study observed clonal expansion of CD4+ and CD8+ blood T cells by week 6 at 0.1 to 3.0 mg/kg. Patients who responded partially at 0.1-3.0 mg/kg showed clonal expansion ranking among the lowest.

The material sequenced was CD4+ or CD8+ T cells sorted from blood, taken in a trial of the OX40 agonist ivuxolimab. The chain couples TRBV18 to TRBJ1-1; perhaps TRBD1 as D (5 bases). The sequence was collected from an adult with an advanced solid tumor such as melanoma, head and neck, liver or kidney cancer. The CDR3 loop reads CASSPMSTEWGNTEAFF. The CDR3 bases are TGTGCCAGCTCACCCATGTCGACAGAATGGGGGAACACTGAAGCTTTCTTT.